The 8 T cell receptor beta chains presented below share a single source sample, sequenced in a study of Graves' ophthalmopathy and Graves' hyperthyroidism. Transcripts of RNA were the source for amplifying TCR beta CDR3 regions. Following a first-round RT-PCR that used HTBI primers, a second-round multiplex PCR was carried out. TCRdb analysed the multiplex PCR reads with MiXCR anew, one entry per CDR3 protein. The sample carries around 1,200,000 distinct CDR3 sequences, 36% recorded once. Material for sequencing was peripheral blood or thyroid tissue (not recorded which). The source is an adult man with Graves' hyperthyroidism.

This clonotype was found a few times. Possible read error: a much larger clone is one base away. V and J are TRBV7-8 and TRBJ1-5; no firm D call. The CDR3 length is 14 residues. V lost 7 bases to trimming and J lost 1 base, with 11 bases between them. Germline assignment: CDR1 SGHVS and CDR2 FQNEAQ. Here the CDR3 DNA reads TGTGCCAGCAACCCCCCCGGGAGCAATCAGCCCCAGCATTTT. This gives the protein CASNPPGSNQPQHF.

This clonotype was seen only a few times. J is TRBJ2-7 and V is TRBV3-1; unclear D gene. Germline lookup yields CDR1 LGHDT and CDR2 YNNKEL (reference sequence). The CDR3 has 13 residues. Trimming pared 0 bases from V and 6 bases from J, leaving 9 bases between. CDR3 amino acids: CASSQESRSEQYF. The CDR3 DNA reads as TGTGCCAGCAGCCAAGAGTCAAGGTCCGAGCAGTACTTC.

This clonotype was counted at least ten times. The V gene is TRBV20-1, the J gene TRBJ2-5; TRBD1 agrees at 8 bases. The CDR3 length is 14 residues. The germline CDR1 and CDR2 sequences are DFQATT and SNEGSKA (reference sequence). J was trimmed by 4 bases and V by 0 bases; bases with no gene match: 4. The CDR3 coding sequence is TGCAGTGCTAGAGATGTCAGGGGGCCAGAGACCCAGTACTTC. Translated, it gives CSARDVRGPETQYF.

This clonotype was picked up a small number of times. A read error may explain this, as a much larger clone is one base away. V is TRBV5-1 and J is TRBJ1-6; the match to TRBD1 covers 8 bases. Germline lookup yields CDR1 SGHRS and CDR2 YFSETQ. The CDR3 covers 16 residues. The CDR3, as DNA: TGCGTCAGCAGCAAGGGGACGGGACAGGAGAATTCACCCCTCCACTTT. Its translation: CVSSKGTGQENSPLHF.

Ten or more counts support this clonotype. The chain recombines TRBV24-1 with TRBJ1-2; unclear D gene. Germline CDR1 KGHDR, CDR2 SFDVKD. The V gene lost 2 bases and the J gene lost 8 bases, with 8 bases spanning the gap. This CDR3 region has 12 residues. The CDR3 region is CATSDSGYGYTF. The CDR3 bases are TGTGCCACCAGTGATTCTGGGTACGGCTACACCTTC.

The DNA of the CDR3 is TGTGCCAGCAGTTTAACGGGCGTCTACCGGGAGACCCAGTACTTC. This gives the protein CASSLTGVYRETQYF. The chain recombines TRBV7-2 with TRBJ2-5; the D is unclear. The V and J ends lost 6 bases and 5 bases respectively, with 19 bases between them. The CDR3 totals 15 residues. Germline CDR1 and CDR2: SGHTA and FQGNSA.

This clonotype was observed at least ten times. The gene calls are TRBV7-2 and TRBJ2-7; D call uncertain. This CDR3 is built from 15 residues. The germline CDR1 and CDR2 sequences are SGHTA and FQGNSA. Trimming removed 2 bases at V and 3 bases at J, with 14 bases between. The chain's CDR3 is CASSLSGGALYEQYF. DNA for the CDR3: TGTGCCAGCAGCTTATCGGGCGGAGCCCTCTACGAGCAGTACTTC.

This clonotype was seen more than once but under ten times. In nucleotides, the CDR3 is TGCAGTGCTAGAAGAGTAGAGCTGTACGAGCAGTACTTC. Protein product: CSARRVELYEQYF. The rearrangement uses TRBV20-1 and TRBJ2-7; no definite D call. Trimming took off 2 bases at V and 4 bases at J, with 12 bases between the two ends. CDR3 length: 13 residues. Germline CDR1 DFQATT, CDR2 SNEGSKA (reference sequence).